The rows below give T cell receptor beta chains drawn from one sample of a study of T cell responses to AZD1222 COVID-19 vaccine. Produced via immunoSEQ multiplex PCR; TCRdb's table is partial and in-frame only. The table includes more than 150,000 clones, roughly nine tenths detected once. The sample consisted of peripheral blood, taken after recovery from COVID-19. The receptors stem from an adult who had recovered from COVID-19. Both conserved end residues are part of each CDR3. A D gene is named only where the DNA matches it firmly.

D gene,J gene,V gene,CDR3 protein,CDR3 DNA
TRBD1,TRBJ2-7,TRBV7-2,CASSMVDRGRGEQYF,TGTGCCAGCAGCATGGTAGACAGGGGTCGAGGCGAGCAGTACTTC
NA,TRBJ2-7,TRBV23-1,CASSREGIRELDYEQYF,TGCGCCAGCAGTCGCGAGGGGATACGGGAGCTAGATTACGAGCAGTACTTC
NA,TRBJ2-1,TRBV5-1,CASSLGRSSYNEQFF,TGCGCCAGCAGCTTAGGGCGGAGCTCCTACAATGAGCAGTTCTTC
NA,TRBJ2-1,TRBV9,CASSDLAQSYNEQFF,TGTGCCAGCAGCGACCTAGCGCAATCCTACAATGAGCAGTTCTTC
TRBD2,TRBJ2-7,TRBV28,CASSSTGTSGSFNEQYF,TGTGCCAGCAGTAGTACCGGGACTAGCGGGAGCTTCAACGAGCAGTACTTC
TRBD1,TRBJ1-1,TRBV19,CASSIGAGGVNTEAFF,TGTGCCAGTAGTATAGGCGCAGGGGGCGTGAACACTGAAGCTTTCTTT
NA,TRBJ2-5,TRBV5-4,CASSLVLAPETQYF,TGTGCCAGCAGCTTGGTCCTAGCCCCAGAGACCCAGTACTTC
NA,TRBJ2-5,TRBV18,CASSPNTGAETQYF,TGTGCCAGCTCACCAAACACGGGGGCGGAGACCCAGTACTTC
TRBD1,TRBJ1-2,TRBV12-3/TRBV12-4,CASSRRGRDGYTF,TGTGCCAGCAGCCGAAGGGGGCGGGATGGCTACACCTTC
TRBD2,TRBJ2-5,TRBV3-1/TRBV3-2,CASSQGTSGVETQYF,TGTGCCAGCAGCCAAGGTACTAGCGGGGTGGAGACCCAGTACTTC
TRBD2,TRBJ2-5,TRBV5-1,CASSLVGGSTSGQETQYF,TGCGCCAGCAGCTTGGTTGGGGGAAGTACTAGCGGGCAAGAGACCCAGTACTTC
TRBD1,TRBJ1-5,TRBV7-2,CASSSRQGDQPQHF,TGTGCCAGCAGCTCCAGACAGGGAGATCAGCCCCAGCATTTT
TRBD1,TRBJ2-6,TRBV4-1,CASSQGLPGQGNPGANVLTF,TGCGCCAGCAGCCAAGGGCTCCCGGGACAGGGGAACCCTGGGGCCAACGTCCTGACTTTC
NA,TRBJ1-1,TRBV28,CASSPPFGTEAFF,TGTGCCAGCAGTCCCCCCTTCGGCACTGAAGCTTTCTTT
NA,TRBJ2-1,TRBV27,CASGPSGNEQFF,TGTGCCAGCGGACCCTCTGGGAATGAGCAGTTCTTC
TRBD1,TRBJ2-1,TRBV5-1,CASSLLGQGASNEQFF,TGCGCCAGCAGCCTATTGGGACAGGGGGCGTCCAATGAGCAGTTCTTC
NA,TRBJ2-6,TRBV9,CASSVEGSGANVLTF,TGTGCCAGCAGCGTAGAGGGCTCTGGGGCCAACGTCCTGACTTTC